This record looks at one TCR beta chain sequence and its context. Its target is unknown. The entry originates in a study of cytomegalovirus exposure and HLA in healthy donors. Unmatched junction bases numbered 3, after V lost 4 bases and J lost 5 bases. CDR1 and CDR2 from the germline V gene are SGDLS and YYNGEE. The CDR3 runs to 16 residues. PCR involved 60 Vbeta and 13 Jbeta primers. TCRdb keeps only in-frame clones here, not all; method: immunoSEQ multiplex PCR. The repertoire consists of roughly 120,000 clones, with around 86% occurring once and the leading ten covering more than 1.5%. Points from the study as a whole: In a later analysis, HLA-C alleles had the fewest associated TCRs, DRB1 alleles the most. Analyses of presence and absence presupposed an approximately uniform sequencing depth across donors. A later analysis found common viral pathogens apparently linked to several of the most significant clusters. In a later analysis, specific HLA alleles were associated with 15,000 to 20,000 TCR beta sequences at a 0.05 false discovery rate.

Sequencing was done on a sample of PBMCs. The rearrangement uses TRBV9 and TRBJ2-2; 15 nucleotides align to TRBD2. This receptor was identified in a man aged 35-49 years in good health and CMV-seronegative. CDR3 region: CASSTGTSGGTGELFF. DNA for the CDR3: TGTGCCAGCAGCACAGGGACTAGCGGGGGGACCGGGGAGCTGTTTTTT. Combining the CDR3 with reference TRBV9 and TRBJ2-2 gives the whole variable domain DSGVTQTPKHLITATGQRVTLRCSPRSGDLSVYWYQQSLDQGLQFLIQYYNGEERAKGNILERFSAQQFPDLHSELNLSSLELGDSALYFCASSTGTSGGTGELFFGEGSRLTVL.